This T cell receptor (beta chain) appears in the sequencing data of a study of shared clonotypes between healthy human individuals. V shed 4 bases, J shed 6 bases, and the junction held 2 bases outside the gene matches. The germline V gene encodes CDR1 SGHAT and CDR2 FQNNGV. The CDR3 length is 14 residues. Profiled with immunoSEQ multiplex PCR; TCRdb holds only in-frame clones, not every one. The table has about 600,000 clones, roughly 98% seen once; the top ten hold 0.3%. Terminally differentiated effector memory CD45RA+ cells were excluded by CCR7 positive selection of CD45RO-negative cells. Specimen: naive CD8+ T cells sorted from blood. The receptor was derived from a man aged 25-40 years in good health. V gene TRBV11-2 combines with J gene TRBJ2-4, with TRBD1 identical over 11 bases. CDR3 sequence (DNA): TGTGCCAGCAGCTGGGGGACAGGGGGAAACATTCAGTACTTC. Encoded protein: CASSWGTGGNIQYF.